Listed below are T cell receptor beta chains from one sample, sequenced in a study of CD8 T cell repertoires and HIV-1 epitope variants. The antigens of these receptors remain unknown. The table came from immunoSEQ multiplex PCR; TCRdb's copy has only in-frame clones and leaves some out. The repertoire consists of fewer than 6,500 clones, with about 62% occurring once and the leading ten covering roughly two fifths. Sequencing was carried out using cultured CD8+ T cells derived from PBMCs. These receptors all come from a male donor with HIV. CDR3s include the opening cysteine and the closing phenylalanine or tryptophan. A D gene is named only where the DNA matches it firmly. Only part of the rows carry a size: once, few, many, or a class if the clone is expanded.

v_gene: TRBV5-2
abundance: .
d_gene: .
j_gene: TRBJ1-2
CDR3nt: TGTGCCAGCAAATTATACAGAGAGCGAAAGACCTATGGCTACACCTTC
CDR3aa: CASKLYRERKTYGYTF

v_gene: TRBV19
abundance: .
d_gene: .
j_gene: TRBJ1-2
CDR3nt: TGTGCCAGTGGACCGCCCAACTATGGCTACACCTTC
CDR3aa: CASGPPNYGYTF

v_gene: TRBV13
abundance: few
d_gene: TRBD2
j_gene: TRBJ2-7
CDR3nt: TGTGCCAGCAGCCAGGGGTTTGGGACTAGCGGGAGAAAGGACGAGCAGTACTTC
CDR3aa: CASSQGFGTSGRKDEQYF

v_gene: TRBV5-6
abundance: .
d_gene: .
j_gene: TRBJ2-7
CDR3nt: TGTGCCAGCAGCTTGGAAGCACAGGAGGAGCAGTACTTC
CDR3aa: CASSLEAQEEQYF

v_gene: TRBV6-4
abundance: .
d_gene: TRBD2
j_gene: TRBJ2-1
CDR3nt: TGTGCCAGCAGTGTCGGACGGGGGGGTTACAATGAGCAGTTCTTC
CDR3aa: CASSVGRGGYNEQFF

v_gene: TRBV27
abundance: few
d_gene: .
j_gene: TRBJ2-6
CDR3nt: TGTGCCAGCAACCAGGGAGCCGGGGCCAACGTCCTGACTTTC
CDR3aa: CASNQGAGANVLTF

v_gene: TRBV9
abundance: few
d_gene: TRBD2
j_gene: TRBJ2-1
CDR3nt: TGTGCCAGCAGCGTAGAGGGACTAGCGGGGGAATACAATGAGCAGTTCTTC
CDR3aa: CASSVEGLAGEYNEQFF

v_gene: TRBV19
abundance: few
d_gene: TRBD1
j_gene: TRBJ1-6
CDR3nt: TGTGCCAGTAGTATCTCCACAGGGGGGAATTCACCCCTCCACTTT
CDR3aa: CASSISTGGNSPLHF

v_gene: TRBV5-1
abundance: .
d_gene: .
j_gene: TRBJ2-2
CDR3nt: TGCGCCAGCAGGAACCCGCTAGAGAACACCGGGGAGCTGTTTTTT
CDR3aa: CASRNPLENTGELFF

v_gene: TRBV5-1
abundance: few
d_gene: .
j_gene: TRBJ1-1
CDR3nt: TGCGCCAGCAGCTTGGTTGGAAGGGGCACTGAAGCTTTCTTT
CDR3aa: CASSLVGRGTEAFF

v_gene: TRBV11-2
abundance: few
d_gene: TRBD1
j_gene: TRBJ2-7
CDR3nt: TGTGCCAGCAGCTTAGGGACAGGGAGCGAGCAGTACTTC
CDR3aa: CASSLGTGSEQYF

v_gene: TRBV11-1
abundance: .
d_gene: .
j_gene: TRBJ2-5
CDR3nt: TGTGCCAGCAGCGTGGTGGGGCAAGAGACCCAGTACTTC
CDR3aa: CASSVVGQETQYF

v_gene: TRBV19
abundance: .
d_gene: TRBD2
j_gene: TRBJ2-3
CDR3nt: TGTGCCAGCTCACCACTAGCGGAGAGCACAGATACGCAGTATTTT
CDR3aa: CASSPLAESTDTQYF

v_gene: TRBV9
abundance: .
d_gene: TRBD2
j_gene: TRBJ2-7
CDR3nt: TGTGCCAGCAGCGTAGCCCCTACTAGCGGGGGGGCTTACGAGCAGTACTTC
CDR3aa: CASSVAPTSGGAYEQYF

v_gene: TRBV28
abundance: .
d_gene: .
j_gene: TRBJ2-2
CDR3nt: TGTGCCAGCAGAATGGGCCGCCACAGGGCTAACACCGGGGAGCTGTTTTTT
CDR3aa: CASRMGRHRANTGELFF

v_gene: TRBV18
abundance: .
d_gene: .
j_gene: TRBJ2-2
CDR3nt: TGTGCCAGCTCACCACCGTTACTTCGCACCGGGGAGCTGTTTTTT
CDR3aa: CASSPPLLRTGELFF

v_gene: TRBV5-5
abundance: .
d_gene: TRBD1
j_gene: TRBJ1-2
CDR3nt: TGTGCCAGCAGCTCACTGACAGGGAGGCAAGTCAGGCGCTACACCTTC
CDR3aa: CASSSLTGRQVRRYTF

v_gene: TRBV5-1
abundance: .
d_gene: TRBD1
j_gene: TRBJ1-1
CDR3nt: TGCGCCAGCAGCAATGACAGGGGAGAAGGGTCGGGCACTGAAGCTTTCTTT
CDR3aa: CASSNDRGEGSGTEAFF

v_gene: TRBV19
abundance: .
d_gene: .
j_gene: TRBJ2-2
CDR3nt: TGTGCCAGTAGTATAGGGGCTGAGGAGCTGTTTTTT
CDR3aa: CASSIGAEELFF

v_gene: TRBV30
abundance: .
d_gene: TRBD2
j_gene: TRBJ2-1
CDR3nt: TGTGCCTGGAGTATCCTAGCGGGAAAGTACTCCTACAATGAGCAGTTCTTC
CDR3aa: CAWSILAGKYSYNEQFF

v_gene: TRBV28
abundance: .
d_gene: TRBD1
j_gene: TRBJ2-7
CDR3nt: TGTGCCAGCAGTTCCCGGGGGACAGGGAACGAGCAGTACTTC
CDR3aa: CASSSRGTGNEQYF

v_gene: TRBV7-2
abundance: few
d_gene: TRBD2
j_gene: TRBJ2-3
CDR3nt: TGTGCCAGCAGCTTGGGACTAGCGGGAGGGCCCACAGATACGCAGTATTTT
CDR3aa: CASSLGLAGGPTDTQYF

v_gene: TRBV9
abundance: .
d_gene: .
j_gene: TRBJ1-2
CDR3nt: TGTGCCAGCAGCACCCAGGGGCCCGGCTCCTTC
CDR3aa: CASSTQGPGSF

v_gene: TRBV7-2
abundance: .
d_gene: .
j_gene: TRBJ2-3
CDR3nt: TGTGCCGCCCAGGCCGCGAGCACAGATACGCAGTATTTT
CDR3aa: CAAQAASTDTQYF

v_gene: TRBV4-2
abundance: .
d_gene: TRBD1
j_gene: TRBJ2-7
CDR3nt: TGTGCCAGCAGCTTGGGACAGTACCTTCGTGAGCAGTACTTC
CDR3aa: CASSLGQYLREQYF

v_gene: TRBV7-3
abundance: .
d_gene: .
j_gene: TRBJ2-7
CDR3nt: TGTGCCAGCAGCTTAGGTAACTTCCTACACTACGAGCAGTACTTC
CDR3aa: CASSLGNFLHYEQYF

v_gene: TRBV7-6
abundance: .
d_gene: .
j_gene: TRBJ2-3
CDR3nt: TGTGCCAGCAGCTTAGGGACAGCAGATACGCAGTATTTT
CDR3aa: CASSLGTADTQYF

v_gene: TRBV10-3
abundance: few
d_gene: .
j_gene: TRBJ1-2
CDR3nt: TGTGCCATCAGTGGGGGCCTGGATGGAGGCTATGGCTACACCTTC
CDR3aa: CAISGGLDGGYGYTF

v_gene: TRBV20-1
abundance: .
d_gene: .
j_gene: TRBJ2-7
CDR3nt: TGCAGTGCTTCCCCGGGAATCGAGCAGTACTTC
CDR3aa: CSASPGIEQYF

v_gene: TRBV10-1
abundance: .
d_gene: .
j_gene: TRBJ2-6
CDR3nt: TGCGCCAGCGGGCTCTCTGGGGCCAACGTCCTGACTTTC
CDR3aa: CASGLSGANVLTF

v_gene: TRBV11-2
abundance: .
d_gene: .
j_gene: TRBJ2-3
CDR3nt: TGTGCCAGCAGCTTGCCCACGGATACGCAGTATTTT
CDR3aa: CASSLPTDTQYF

v_gene: TRBV29-1
abundance: .
d_gene: TRBD1
j_gene: TRBJ1-4
CDR3nt: TGCAGCGTTGAGATGACAGGGGAGGGTGAAAAACTGTTTTTT
CDR3aa: CSVEMTGEGEKLFF

v_gene: TRBV7-9
abundance: .
d_gene: TRBD2
j_gene: TRBJ2-7
CDR3nt: TGTGCCAGCAGCTTCGTTAGCGGGAGGGAAACCTACGAGCAGTACTTC
CDR3aa: CASSFVSGRETYEQYF

v_gene: TRBV13
abundance: .
d_gene: TRBD2
j_gene: TRBJ2-5
CDR3nt: TGTGCCAGCAGCTTACCGGGGGGGGAGACCCAGTACTTC
CDR3aa: CASSLPGGETQYF

v_gene: TRBV11-1
abundance: few
d_gene: .
j_gene: TRBJ1-2
CDR3nt: TGTGCCAGCAGCCTTAACCTTGGGAACAATGGCTACACCTTC
CDR3aa: CASSLNLGNNGYTF

v_gene: TRBV6-9
abundance: .
d_gene: .
j_gene: TRBJ2-7
CDR3nt: TGTGCCAGCAGTCCCCCCGAGAAGGCCTCCTACGAGCAGTACTTC
CDR3aa: CASSPPEKASYEQYF

v_gene: TRBV5-6
abundance: few
d_gene: .
j_gene: TRBJ2-7
CDR3nt: TGTGCCAGCAGCTTGTTATTACAGGGTTCGTACGAGCAGTACTTC
CDR3aa: CASSLLLQGSYEQYF

v_gene: TRBV19
abundance: few
d_gene: TRBD2
j_gene: TRBJ2-7
CDR3nt: TGTGCCAGTAGTACTCACGCTGGACTAGCGGAAAGCTCCTACGAGCAGTACTTC
CDR3aa: CASSTHAGLAESSYEQYF

v_gene: TRBV19
abundance: .
d_gene: .
j_gene: TRBJ1-1
CDR3nt: TGTGCCAGTAGTCCCGGTGCGGGGGGTGGTCCTGAAGCTTTCTTT
CDR3aa: CASSPGAGGGPEAFF

v_gene: TRBV19
abundance: .
d_gene: .
j_gene: TRBJ1-1
CDR3nt: TGTGCCAGTAGTATTTCACCAGGTAACACTGAAGCTTTCTTT
CDR3aa: CASSISPGNTEAFF

v_gene: TRBV5-6
abundance: .
d_gene: .
j_gene: TRBJ2-3
CDR3nt: TGTGCCAGCAGCCCAACCCGGGACAACACAGATACGCAGTATTTT
CDR3aa: CASSPTRDNTDTQYF

v_gene: TRBV28
abundance: .
d_gene: .
j_gene: TRBJ2-7
CDR3nt: TGTGCCAGCAGTTCTCTAGTAGGGCTTAGCGGTGGCCCCTACGAGCAGTACTTC
CDR3aa: CASSSLVGLSGGPYEQYF

v_gene: TRBV28
abundance: few
d_gene: TRBD1
j_gene: TRBJ2-1
CDR3nt: TGTGCCAGCAGTTCCGTCCAGGGGGATTACAATGAGCAGTTCTTC
CDR3aa: CASSSVQGDYNEQFF

v_gene: TRBV14
abundance: .
d_gene: .
j_gene: TRBJ2-7
CDR3nt: TGTGCCAGCAGCCAGCCCGGTTACGAGCAGTACTTC
CDR3aa: CASSQPGYEQYF

v_gene: TRBV6-5
abundance: .
d_gene: .
j_gene: TRBJ1-1
CDR3nt: TGTGCCAGCAGTTACCACCAGAGTGGCAGAAACACTGAAGCTTTCTTT
CDR3aa: CASSYHQSGRNTEAFF

v_gene: TRBV4-2
abundance: few
d_gene: TRBD1
j_gene: TRBJ1-4
CDR3nt: TGTGCCAGCAGCCAAATGACAGGGACGGATGAAAAACTGTTTTTT
CDR3aa: CASSQMTGTDEKLFF

v_gene: TRBV14
abundance: few
d_gene: .
j_gene: TRBJ2-7
CDR3nt: TGTGCCAGCAGCCAAGGTCCCATTCCCTACGAGCAGTACTTC
CDR3aa: CASSQGPIPYEQYF

v_gene: TRBV11-2
abundance: .
d_gene: .
j_gene: TRBJ2-7
CDR3nt: TGTGCCAGCAGCTTACAAGGTTTCTACGAGCAGTACTTC
CDR3aa: CASSLQGFYEQYF